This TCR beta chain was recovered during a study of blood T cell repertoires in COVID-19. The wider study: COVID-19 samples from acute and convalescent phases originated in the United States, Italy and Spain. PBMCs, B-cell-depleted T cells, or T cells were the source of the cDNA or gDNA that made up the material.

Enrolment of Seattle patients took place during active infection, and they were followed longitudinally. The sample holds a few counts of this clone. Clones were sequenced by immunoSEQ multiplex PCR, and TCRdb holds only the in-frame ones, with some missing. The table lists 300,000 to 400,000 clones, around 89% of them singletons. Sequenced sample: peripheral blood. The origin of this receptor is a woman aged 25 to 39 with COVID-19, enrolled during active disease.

DNA of the CDR3: TGTGCCAGCAGTAGCGACGGCTACGAGCAGTACTTC. Encoded protein: CASSSDGYEQYF. V and J are TRBV6-1 and TRBJ2-7; D gene ambiguous. This CDR3 is 12 amino acids long. Germline CDR1 reads MNHNS; CDR2 reads SASEGT. The germline V and J ends were trimmed by 5 bases and 3 bases, with 8 bases remaining between them.